This T cell receptor (beta chain) was identified in a study of blood T cell repertoires in COVID-19. Overall study: From T cells, B-cell-depleted T cells, or PBMCs came the material, which was cDNA or gDNA.

Sequenced by immunoSEQ multiplex PCR; TCRdb stores in-frame clones only, minus some. This sample has under 200,000 clones, with approximately 85% found just once. Each participant's cohort was designated according to participant-reported clinical history. Sequencing was carried out using PBMCs or T cells enriched from blood (not recorded which). This clonotype was obtained from a man aged 35 to 55 with acute COVID-19.

The CDR3 loop reads CASSPTGATQYF. CDR3 coding DNA: TGTGCCAGCAGCCCGACAGGCGCGACGCAGTATTTT. The rearrangement links TRBV3-1 (or the pseudogene TRBV3-2) to TRBJ2-3; D is perhaps TRBD1 (6 bases). The ends were cut back, 4 bases at V and 9 bases at J, with 11 bases in the middle. Per the germline V gene, CDR1 is LGHDT and CDR2 is YNNKEL (reference sequence). This CDR3 has 12 amino acids.